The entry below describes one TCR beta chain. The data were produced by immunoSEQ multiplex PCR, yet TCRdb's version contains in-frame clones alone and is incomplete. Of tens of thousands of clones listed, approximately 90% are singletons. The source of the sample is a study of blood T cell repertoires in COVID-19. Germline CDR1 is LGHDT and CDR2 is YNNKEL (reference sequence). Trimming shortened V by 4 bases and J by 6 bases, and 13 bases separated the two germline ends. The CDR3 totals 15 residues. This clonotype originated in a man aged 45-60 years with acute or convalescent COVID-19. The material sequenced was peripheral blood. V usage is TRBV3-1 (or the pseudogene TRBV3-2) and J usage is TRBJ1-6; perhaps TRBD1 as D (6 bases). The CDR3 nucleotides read TGTGCCAGCAGCCGGGGACAACCGACTAATTCACCCCTCCACTTT. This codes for CASSRGQPTNSPLHF.